This T cell receptor (beta chain) was recovered during a study of blood T cell repertoires in COVID-19. Study-level information: Samples representing acute and convalescent COVID-19 were sourced from the United States, Italy and Spain.

Germline values: CDR1 MGHRA, CDR2 YSYEKL. The CDR3 sequence is 15 residues long. V lost 0 bases and J lost 10, with 16 bases in between. Sequenced by immunoSEQ multiplex PCR; TCRdb stores in-frame clones only, minus some. The sample has around 330,000 clones; approximately 89% are singletons. The sample taken for sequencing was peripheral blood. This receptor was taken from a woman aged 25 to 39 with COVID-19, enrolled during active disease. The rearrangement uses TRBV4-1 and TRBJ2-1; possibly TRBD2 for D (5 bases). CDR3 in amino acids: CASSQDGLAKDEQFF. The DNA of the CDR3 is TGCGCCAGCAGCCAAGACGGACTTGCGAAGGACGAGCAGTTCTTC.